What follows are 22 T cell receptor beta chains derived from one specimen sequenced in a study of T cells expressing NK-cell markers. Following a re-call of the 5' RACE reads, TCRdb has one entry per CDR3 protein and lacks DNA. This repertoire includes 500,000 to 700,000 distinct CDR3 sequences. The sample consisted of blood T cells: a sorted CD56 or NKG2C T cell subset, CD4+ or CD8+ T cells, or bulk PBMC T cells (not recorded which). These receptors came from a man between 18 and 29 years old in good health.

The CDR3: CASSKGGGPRNQPQHF. The rearrangement joins TRBV21-1 to TRBJ1-5. TRBV21-1 is a listed pseudogene. The CDR3 consists of 16 residues.

The chain uses TRBV2 and TRBJ2-1; TCRdb selects TRBD1, and the lack of DNA leaves this call unchecked. CDR1 and CDR2 from the germline V gene are SNHLY and FYNNEI. The CDR3 covers 15 residues. The chain's CDR3 is CASSEGPRGMHEQFF.

The V call is TRBV10-3, the J call TRBJ1-1; no DNA is available, so the TRBD1 call from TCRdb remains unchecked. Germline CDR1 reads ENHRY; CDR2 reads SYGVKD. CDR3 length: 17 residues. The CDR3 here is CAIRSGQGVLGNTEAFF.

The chain links TRBV6-5 to TRBJ1-6; checking the TCRdb D call of TRBD1 is not possible without DNA. The CDR3 spans 15 residues. Germline CDR1 is MNHEY and CDR2 is SVGAGI. This CDR3 is CASSYSRAHNSPLHF.

V and J are TRBV6-1 and TRBJ2-3; the D call from TCRdb, TRBD2, cannot be confirmed without DNA. CDR1 and CDR2 (germline): MNHNS, SASEGT. The length of the CDR3 is 16 residues. CDR3 amino acids: CASSAYGTSVADTQYF.

J is TRBJ1-5 and V is TRBV6-1; TCRdb names TRBD1, which stays unverified in the absence of DNA. Germline V gene lookup returns CDR1 MNHNS and CDR2 SASEGT. This CDR3 has 15 residues. The CDR3 is CASSAGTGGYQPQHF.

The chain employs TRBV10-3 and TRBJ1-1; lacking DNA, the TRBD1 call made by TCRdb goes unchecked. The V gene's germline CDR1 is ENHRY and CDR2 SYGVKD. The CDR3 spans 12 residues. This CDR3 is CATGTFGTEAFF.

The chain has TRBV5-1 and TRBJ2-3; TCRdb's D gene call, TRBD2, goes unchecked for lack of DNA. The CDR3 extends over 13 amino acids. Germline CDR1 is SGHRS and CDR2 is YFSETQ. CDR3 protein: CASSSGLAGIQYF.

The genes are TRBV5-5 and TRBJ2-7; no DNA is available, so the TRBD1 call from TCRdb remains unchecked. The CDR3 runs 14 residues. Germline V lookup: CDR1 SGHKS, CDR2 YYEKEE (reference sequence). The CDR3 sequence: CASRRTGASYEQYF.

This chain uses TRBV12-3 or TRBV12-4 with TRBJ1-2. The CDR3 has 12 amino acids. CDR3 loop: CASSLRGWGYTF.

This chain uses TRBV7-2 with TRBJ2-7. This CDR3 is 12 amino acids long. Germline CDR1 is SGHTA and CDR2 is FQGNSA. CDR3 protein: CASSLSRYEQYF.

The chain couples TRBV5-1 to TRBJ1-5; the TRBD1 assignment by TCRdb is unverifiable without DNA. The CDR3 consists of 17 residues. CDR1 and CDR2 (germline): SGHRS, YFSETQ. The CDR3 loop is CASSSGARGLGNQPQHF.

This chain connects TRBV29-1 to TRBJ2-1. The V gene's germline CDR1 is SQVTM and CDR2 ANQGSEA. This CDR3 spans 11 amino acids. The CDR3: CSAKSYGEQFF.

The genes are TRBV12-3 or TRBV12-4 and TRBJ1-2; there is no DNA to check the TCRdb D call of TRBD1. There are 15 residues in the CDR3. The CDR3: CASTLSGGRYYGYTF.

The rearrangement uses TRBV20-1 and TRBJ1-4; TCRdb picks TRBD1, but there is no DNA to check that call. Germline V gene sequence: CDR1 DFQATT, CDR2 SNEGSKA (reference sequence). This CDR3 contains 14 residues. The CDR3 loop is CSASQTGSNEKLFF.

This rearrangement joins TRBV18 to TRBJ2-3; lacking DNA, the TRBD1 call made by TCRdb goes unchecked. The germline V gene has CDR1 KGHSH and CDR2 LQKENI. The CDR3 covers 14 residues. The CDR3 sequence: CASSPGASSGRLDF.

J is TRBJ1-4 and V is TRBV9. The CDR3 has 16 amino acids. The germline gives CDR1 SGDLS, CDR2 YYNGEE. CDR3 sequence: CASSGPREGWNEKLFF.

The chain uses TRBV20-1 and TRBJ2-5. This CDR3 contains 13 residues. CDR1 DFQATT and CDR2 SNEGSKA come from the germline V gene (reference sequence). The CDR3 spells CSAKPDDAETQYF.

This chain connects TRBV20-1 to TRBJ2-1; without DNA, the TCRdb call of TRBD2 cannot be checked. Per germline, CDR1 DFQATT and CDR2 SNEGSKA (reference sequence). The CDR3 totals 16 residues. The CDR3 loop reads CSVRLAGLPDYNEQFF.

The chain is built from TRBV10-1 and TRBJ2-3; TCRdb proposes TRBD2, but this gene call is untestable without DNA. This CDR3 contains 16 residues. Germline V gene data show CDR1 as WNHNN and CDR2 as SYGVQD (reference sequence). CDR3 amino acids: CASSPAASGIADTQYF.

The V and J genes are TRBV18 and TRBJ2-1; absent DNA, TCRdb's TRBD1 call cannot be checked. Germline lookup yields CDR1 KGHSH and CDR2 LQKENI. The length of the CDR3 is 13 residues. Here the CDR3 reads CASSPARRNEQFF.

The chain uses TRBV20-1 and TRBJ2-5; with no DNA, the TCRdb D assignment of TRBD1 cannot be verified. CDR1 is DFQATT, CDR2 SNEGSKA, per germline (reference sequence). The CDR3 runs 16 residues. CDR3 protein: CSARDSVTGPSGTQYF.